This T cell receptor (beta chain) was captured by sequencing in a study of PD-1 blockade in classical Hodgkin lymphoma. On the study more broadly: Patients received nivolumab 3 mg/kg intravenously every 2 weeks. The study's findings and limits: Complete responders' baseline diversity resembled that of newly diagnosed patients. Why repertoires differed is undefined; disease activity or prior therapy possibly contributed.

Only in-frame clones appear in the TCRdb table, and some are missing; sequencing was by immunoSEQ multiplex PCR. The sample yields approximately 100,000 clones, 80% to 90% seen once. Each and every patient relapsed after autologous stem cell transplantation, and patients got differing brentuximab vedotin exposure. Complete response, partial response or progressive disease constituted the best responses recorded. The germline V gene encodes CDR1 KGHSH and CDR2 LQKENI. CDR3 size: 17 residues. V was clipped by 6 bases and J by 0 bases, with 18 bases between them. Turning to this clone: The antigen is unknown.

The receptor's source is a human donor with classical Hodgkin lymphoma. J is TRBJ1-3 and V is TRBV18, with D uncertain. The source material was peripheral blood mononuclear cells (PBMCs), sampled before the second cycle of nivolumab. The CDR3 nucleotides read TGTGCCAGCTCCCTGTACCACAGCGATAACTCTGGAAACACCATATATTTT. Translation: CASSLYHSDNSGNTIYF.